Below, 8 T cell receptor beta chains from the same sample are listed, as sequenced in a study of blood T cells in healthy people across ages. Primed by a sample-barcoded 5' primer and a J-beta primer mix, a second PCR proceeded for 7 to 11 cycles. TCRdb re-analysed the 5' RACE reads in MiXCR, keeping a single row per CDR3 protein. The sample contains 750,000 or so distinct CDR3 sequences, 20% to 25% of which appear only once. These records were also assigned to another study, of T cells of mothers and their children.

The sample comprised blood. The receptors shown here come from a boy younger than 18 in good health.

The chain links TRBV6-2 or TRBV6-3 to TRBJ2-3, with D hard to call. Deletions cut 6 bases from V and 1 base from J, with 8 bases between. Germline V gene data show CDR1 as MNHEY and CDR2 as SVGEGT. The CDR3 consists of 13 residues. CDR3 DNA: TGTGCCAGCAGGCGTTTTGGCACAGATACGCAGTATTTT. This sequence encodes CASRRFGTDTQYF.

This clonotype was recorded a few times. The chain recombines TRBV11-3 with TRBJ2-7, with D possibly matching TRBD2 (6 bases). Germline V CDR1 and CDR2: SGHNT, YENEEA. V was trimmed by 0 bases and J by 4 bases, leaving 16 bases between them. The CDR3 extends over 16 amino acids. Here the CDR3 reads CASSLDPPTGLYEQYF. The CDR3 nucleotides read TGTGCCAGCAGCTTAGATCCTCCAACAGGACTATACGAGCAGTACTTC.

The J gene is TRBJ2-7, the V gene TRBV12-3 or TRBV12-4; tentatively, D is TRBD1 (5 bases). CDR3 length: 12 amino acids. V lost 4 bases to trimming and J lost 7 bases, with 11 bases between them. CDR3 coding DNA: TGTGCCAGCAGTTCAGGGTTAGGGGAGCAGTACTTC. Protein product: CASSSGLGEQYF.

This clonotype has just a few counts. The chain employs TRBV20-1 and TRBJ2-5, with a possible D match to TRBD1 (5 bases). The germline V gene encodes CDR1 DFQATT and CDR2 SNEGSKA (reference sequence). Trimming removed 8 bases from V and 1 base from J, with 17 bases in between. This CDR3 has 14 amino acids. The DNA of the CDR3 is TGCAGTACCCTTAATGGGGCGGCCCAAGAGACCCAGTACTTC. It codes for CSTLNGAAQETQYF.

This clonotype was observed a few times. The chain joins TRBV29-1 to TRBJ1-1; D is unresolved. CDR1 is SQVTM and CDR2 is ANQGSEA in the germline V gene. The CDR3 extends over 12 amino acids. With 5 bases removed from V and 0 bases from J, the gap between germline ends came to 7 bases. The CDR3 is CSVISMNTEAFF. In nucleotides, the CDR3 is TGCAGCGTTATATCTATGAACACTGAAGCTTTCTTT. Supplemented by reference TRBV29-1 and TRBJ1-1, the full variable domain reads SAVISQKPSRDICQRGTSLTIQCQVDSQVTMMFWYRQQPGQSLTLIATANQGSEATYESGFVIDKFPISRPNLTFSTLTVSNMSPEDSSIYLCSVISMNTEAFFGQGTRLTVV.

The table lists this clonotype with a few counts. The CDR3, as DNA: TGTGCCAGCAGTTTACGCAGGGGGCTGGTTGGCACCGGGGAGCTGTTTTTT. Translation: CASSLRRGLVGTGELFF. The J gene is TRBJ2-2, the V gene TRBV28; 8 nucleotides agree with TRBD1. V shed 2 bases and J 4 bases; nucleotides not matched to a gene: 9. The CDR3 length is 17 residues. Germline V gene lookup returns CDR1 MDHEN and CDR2 SYDVKM.

The chain employs TRBV12-3 or TRBV12-4 and TRBJ2-5; the D gene could be TRBD1 or TRBD2 (6 bases each). Trimming took 2 bases from V and 4 from J, leaving 11 bases between them. This CDR3 spans 14 amino acids. CDR3 region: CASSLKEGGETQYF. As DNA, the CDR3 is TGTGCCAGCAGTTTAAAGGAGGGGGGAGAGACCCAGTACTTC.

A few counts support this clonotype. This rearrangement joins TRBV12-3 or TRBV12-4 to TRBJ1-1; D is unclear. The germline V and J ends were trimmed by 3 bases and 0 bases, with 11 bases remaining between them. CDR3 length: 15 amino acids. DNA for the CDR3: TGTGCCAGCAGTTTGCGGGGAGTCATGAACACTGAAGCTTTCTTT. This encodes CASSLRGVMNTEAFF.